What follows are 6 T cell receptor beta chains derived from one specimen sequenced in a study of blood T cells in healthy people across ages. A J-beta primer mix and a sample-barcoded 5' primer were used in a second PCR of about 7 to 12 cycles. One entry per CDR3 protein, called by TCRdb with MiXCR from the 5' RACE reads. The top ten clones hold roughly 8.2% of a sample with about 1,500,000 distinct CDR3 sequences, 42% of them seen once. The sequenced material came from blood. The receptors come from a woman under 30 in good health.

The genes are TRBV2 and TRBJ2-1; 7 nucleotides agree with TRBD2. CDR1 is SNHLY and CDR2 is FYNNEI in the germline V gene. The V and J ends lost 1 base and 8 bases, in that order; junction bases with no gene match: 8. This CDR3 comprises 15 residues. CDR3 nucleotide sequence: TGTGCCAGCAGTGAAGATAGCGGGTCCATCGATGAGCAGTTCTTC. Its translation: CASSEDSGSIDEQFF. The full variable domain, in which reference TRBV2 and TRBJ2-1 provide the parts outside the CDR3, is EPEVTQTPSHQVTQMGQEVILRCVPISNHLYFYWYRQILGQKVEFLVSFYNNEISEKSEIFDDQFSVERPDGSNFTLKIRSTKLEDSAMYFCASSEDSGSIDEQFFGPGTRLTVL.

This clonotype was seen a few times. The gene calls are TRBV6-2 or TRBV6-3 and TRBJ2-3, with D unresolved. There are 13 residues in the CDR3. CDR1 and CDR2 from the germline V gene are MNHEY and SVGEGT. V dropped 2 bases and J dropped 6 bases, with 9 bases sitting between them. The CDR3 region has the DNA TGTGCCAGCAGTTACCAGGCGGTGGATACGCAGTATTTT. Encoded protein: CASSYQAVDTQYF.

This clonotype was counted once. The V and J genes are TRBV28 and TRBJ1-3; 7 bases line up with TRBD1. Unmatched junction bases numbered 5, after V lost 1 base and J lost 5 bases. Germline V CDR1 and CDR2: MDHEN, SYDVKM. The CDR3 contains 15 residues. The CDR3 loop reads CASSLLDRERNTIYF. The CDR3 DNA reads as TGTGCCAGCAGTTTATTAGACAGGGAGAGAAACACCATATATTTT.

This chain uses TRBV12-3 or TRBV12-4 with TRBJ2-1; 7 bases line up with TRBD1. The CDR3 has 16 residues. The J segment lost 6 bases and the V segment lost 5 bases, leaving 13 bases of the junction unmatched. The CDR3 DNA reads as TGTGCCAGCAGTGGTAACAGGGGCAGGTATTTCAATGAGCAGTTCTTC. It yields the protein CASSGNRGRYFNEQFF.

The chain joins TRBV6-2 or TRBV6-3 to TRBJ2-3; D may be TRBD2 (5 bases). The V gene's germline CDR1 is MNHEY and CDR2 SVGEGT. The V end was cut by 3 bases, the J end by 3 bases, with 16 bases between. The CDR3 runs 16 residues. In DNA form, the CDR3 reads TGTGCCAGCAGTTATGACGAGAGGGCGACGACAGATACGCAGTATTTT. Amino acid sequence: CASSYDERATTDTQYF.

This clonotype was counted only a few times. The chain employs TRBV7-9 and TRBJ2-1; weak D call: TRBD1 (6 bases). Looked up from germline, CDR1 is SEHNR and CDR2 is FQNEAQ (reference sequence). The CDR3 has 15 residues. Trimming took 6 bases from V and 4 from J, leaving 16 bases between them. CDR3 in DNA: TGTGCCAGCAGTGTTAACAGGGCTGGGTACAATGAGCAGTTCTTC. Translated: CASSVNRAGYNEQFF.